Listed below are T cell receptor beta chains from one sample, sequenced in a study of long-term antiretroviral therapy in people with HIV. Only in-frame clones appear in the TCRdb table, and some are missing; sequencing was by immunoSEQ multiplex PCR. The sample lists roughly 16,000 clones, around 82% occurring once. The sample was unsorted PBMCs, taken 0.1 years before starting antiretroviral therapy. The receptors come from a young man with HIV. Each CDR3 is given with its conserved first and last residue. The D gene is left open where the match is weak. The size field is filled for only some rows; it gives once, few, many or a size class.

j_gene,v_gene,abundance,d_gene,CDR3nt,CDR3aa
TRBJ1-2,TRBV5-4,-,-,TGTGCCAGCAGGGATCCCACAGGGATCGCTAACTATGGCTACACCTTC,CASRDPTGIANYGYTF
TRBJ2-2,TRBV5-1,-,-,TGCGCCAGCAGCTTGGCAACTAGTTCCGGGGAGCTGTTTTTT,CASSLATSSGELFF
TRBJ2-1,TRBV19,medium-sized,-,TGTGCCAGTACTCATCTGGGTAGGGACAATGAGCAGTTCTTC,CASTHLGRDNEQFF
TRBJ2-1,TRBV4-3,-,TRBD1,TGCGCCAGCAGCCAAGTCGGACAGGCGATCGATGAGCAGTTCTTC,CASSQVGQAIDEQFF
TRBJ1-2,TRBV28,once,-,TGTGCCAGCAGGGGTCAACAGCCTACCTATGGCTACACCTTC,CASRGQQPTYGYTF
TRBJ2-2,TRBV9,-,TRBD2,TGTGCCAGCAGCGTTAGCGGGCGGGACACCGGGGAGCTGTTTTTT,CASSVSGRDTGELFF
TRBJ2-2,TRBV6-5,-,TRBD2,TGTGCCAGCAGTTGGCTTGCAGCGGGAGGGACCGGGGAGCTGTTTTTT,CASSWLAAGGTGELFF
TRBJ2-1,TRBV7-2,-,-,TGTGCCAGCAGCCCCTGGGGTAACTCCTACAATGAGCAGTTCTTC,CASSPWGNSYNEQFF
TRBJ2-1,TRBV5-4,-,-,TGTGCCAGCAGCTCTCCCGGGACTGTCCCTTACAATGAGCAGTTCTTC,CASSSPGTVPYNEQFF
TRBJ2-2,TRBV9,-,-,TGTGCCAGCAGCGTCGAGGACAAGCGGACCGGGGAGCTGTTTTTT,CASSVEDKRTGELFF
TRBJ1-2,TRBV19,-,-,TGTGCCAGTAGTCTAGGGGAAGGGGTATATGGCTACACCTTC,CASSLGEGVYGYTF
TRBJ1-3,TRBV7-2,-,-,TGTGCCAGCAGCTCCACCCCCGGGACAACCTCTGGAAACACCATATATTTT,CASSSTPGTTSGNTIYF
TRBJ2-2,TRBV7-9,-,-,TGTGCCAGCAGCTTAGGGCGCCGGGACATCCACACCGGGGAGCTGTTTTTT,CASSLGRRDIHTGELFF
TRBJ2-7,TRBV4-2,-,-,TGTGCCAGCAGCCAAGGAAGAGAGGGCCCGACTTCGGGGCAGTACTTC,CASSQGREGPTSGQYF
TRBJ2-1,TRBV4-3,-,-,TGCGCCAGCAGCCAAAGCACGGACACCTACAATGAGCAGTTCTTC,CASSQSTDTYNEQFF
TRBJ2-7,TRBV4-1,once,-,TGCGCCAGCAGCCAAGATCGCTCATACGAGCAGTACTTC,CASSQDRSYEQYF
TRBJ2-2,TRBV4-1,-,TRBD2,TGCGCCAGCAGCCGCATATCTAGCGGGGGGACCGGGGAGCTGTTTTTT,CASSRISSGGTGELFF
TRBJ2-7,TRBV6-5,-,-,TGTGCCAGCAGTTACTCCCCCTTACCCCGTAACGAGCAGTACTTC,CASSYSPLPRNEQYF
TRBJ2-1,TRBV7-7,-,TRBD1,TGTGCCAGCAGCTTAGGCGCAGGGGGCACTGAGCAGTTCTTC,CASSLGAGGTEQFF
TRBJ1-3,TRBV28,-,-,TGTGCCAGCAGTTTGCTCCGACGCACTGGAAACACCATATATTTT,CASSLLRRTGNTIYF
TRBJ2-5,TRBV15,-,TRBD2,TGTGCCACCAGCAGAGATAGCGGGAGGGCCTTACGGGAGACCCAGTACTTC,CATSRDSGRALRETQYF
TRBJ2-3,TRBV5-1,-,TRBD2,TGCGCCAGCAGCTTGGGTACTAGCGGAAGCACAGATACGCAGTATTTT,CASSLGTSGSTDTQYF
TRBJ1-2,TRBV29-1,-,TRBD1,TGCAGCGTTGTAGCCAGGGGGCTCCGGGAGGGCTACACCTTC,CSVVARGLREGYTF
TRBJ1-2,TRBV27,-,TRBD1,TGTGCCAGCAGCTACTCGCCTGCAGACAGGGGGCCGGGTTATGGCTACACCTTC,CASSYSPADRGPGYGYTF
TRBJ2-7,TRBV27,-,-,TGTGCCAGCAGTTTTTTAGCGGACGGGGGATACGAGCAGTACTTC,CASSFLADGGYEQYF
TRBJ2-1,TRBV4-3,-,-,TGCGCCAGCAGCCAAGATCGGGTCGGGAGTTCCTACAATGAGCAGTTCTTC,CASSQDRVGSSYNEQFF
TRBJ2-2,TRBV11-1,-,-,TGTGCCAGCAGCTTTGCCGCCTATCTGGAGCTGTTTTTT,CASSFAAYLELFF
TRBJ2-1,TRBV29-1,medium-sized,TRBD1,TGCAGCGTTGAAGTATGGGACAGCTCCTACAATGAGCAGTTCTTC,CSVEVWDSSYNEQFF
TRBJ2-3,TRBV10-3,-,-,TGTGCCATCAGTGTTAAAATCACAGATACGCAGTATTTT,CAISVKITDTQYF
TRBJ1-1,TRBV7-9,-,-,TGTGCCAGCAGCTTTAGAACAGCCCATGAAGCTTTCTTT,CASSFRTAHEAFF
TRBJ1-2,TRBV5-5,-,-,TGTGCCAGCAGCCCCGTGCCCGGGACAAGGCTCTATGGCTACACCTTC,CASSPVPGTRLYGYTF
TRBJ2-1,TRBV29-1,-,-,TGCAGCGTTGACCGGGGGGCATTAAATGAGCAGTTCTTC,CSVDRGALNEQFF
TRBJ1-1,TRBV29-1,-,-,TGCAGCGTTGACCGGGGGAACACTGAAGCTTTCTTT,CSVDRGNTEAFF
TRBJ2-3,TRBV7-8,-,-,TGTGCCAGCAGCTTAGAGGAGAGGGAGGCATATTCGCATACGCAGTATTTT,CASSLEEREAYSHTQYF
TRBJ2-1,TRBV18,-,-,TGTGCCAGCTCACCACTAAGGGGACCTACTAGGTGGCTACCCGAGGATTCCTACAATGAGCAGTTCTTC,CASSPLRGPTRWLPEDSYNEQFF
TRBJ1-1,TRBV7-9,-,TRBD1,TGTGCCAGCAGCGCCGGGGGACAGGGATATATCCCTGAAGCTTTCTTT,CASSAGGQGYIPEAFF
TRBJ2-5,TRBV5-1,-,TRBD1,TGCGCCAGCAGCCCTCTCAACAGGGGGCTAAAAGAGACCCAGTACTTC,CASSPLNRGLKETQYF
TRBJ1-2,TRBV15,-,-,TGTGCCACCAGCAGAGGTGGGACCAGGGGAGGCTACACCTTC,CATSRGGTRGGYTF
TRBJ2-7,TRBV5-5,-,TRBD1,TGTGCCAGCAGCCGGCTTATACAGGGGGCGGACTACGAGCAGTACTTC,CASSRLIQGADYEQYF
TRBJ2-3,TRBV5-4,-,TRBD1,TGTGCCAGCAGCGTCGACAGGGGCACAGATACGCAGTATTTT,CASSVDRGTDTQYF
TRBJ2-7,TRBV6-5,-,-,TGTGCCAGCAGTTCGCAGGACCTCGGGTACGAGCAGTACTTC,CASSSQDLGYEQYF
TRBJ1-5,TRBV6-6,few,-,TGTGCCAGCTCTAAGAGCAATCAGCCCCAGCATTTT,CASSKSNQPQHF
TRBJ2-1,TRBV7-2,few,-,TGTGCCAGCAGCTTAGGAGGGGGGTCCCGCTCCTACAATGAGCAGTTCTTC,CASSLGGGSRSYNEQFF
TRBJ2-5,TRBV9,-,TRBD2,TGTGCCAGCAGCCCCTGGGTAGCGGGAAGCCAAGAGACCCAGTACTTC,CASSPWVAGSQETQYF
TRBJ2-1,TRBV30,-,-,TGTGCCGATGGACAGTCGAGCGATGAGCAGTTCTTC,CADGQSSDEQFF
TRBJ2-3,TRBV28,-,-,TGTGCCAGCAGGGGGGAGGCCGGCACAGATACGCAGTATTTT,CASRGEAGTDTQYF
TRBJ1-6,TRBV7-3,-,-,TGTGCCAGCAGCACTGACGGGGGAAATTCACCCCTCCACTTT,CASSTDGGNSPLHF
TRBJ2-2,TRBV6-4,medium-sized,-,TGTGCCAGCAGTGATACAGGGATCTCCGGGGAGCTGTTTTTT,CASSDTGISGELFF
TRBJ1-5,TRBV7-2,-,-,TGTGCCAGCAGCCCCAACCGGGCGGGGAGCAATCAGCCCCAGCATTTT,CASSPNRAGSNQPQHF
TRBJ2-3,TRBV11-2,-,-,TGTGCCAGCAGCTTCTCACTAGCCCCAGATACGCAGTATTTT,CASSFSLAPDTQYF
TRBJ2-2,TRBV4-3,-,-,TGCGCCAGCAGCCAAGAGGTGGTCGGGACCGGGGAGCTGTTTTTT,CASSQEVVGTGELFF
TRBJ2-1,TRBV18,-,TRBD2,TGTGCCAGCTCACCACCATTAGCGGGAGACAATGAGCAGTTCTTC,CASSPPLAGDNEQFF
TRBJ2-2,TRBV9,-,-,TGTGCCAGCAGCGCGACCTCGCCGGCGAACACCGGGGAGCTGTTTTTT,CASSATSPANTGELFF
TRBJ1-2,TRBV5-1,-,TRBD1,TGCGCCAGCAGCTTGGACCGACAGGGAGAGGATGGCTACACCTTC,CASSLDRQGEDGYTF
TRBJ1-1,TRBV5-6,-,TRBD1,TGTGCCAGCTCACAGGGGGCTAGTACTGAAGCTTTCTTT,CASSQGASTEAFF
TRBJ2-2,TRBV19,-,TRBD2,TGTGCCAGTAGTTTCATAGCGGGCGGGAACACCGGGGAGCTGTTTTTT,CASSFIAGGNTGELFF
TRBJ2-1,TRBV25-1,-,-,TGTGCCAGCAGTGACCCTAGAACCAAACGGCACAATGAGCAGTTCTTC,CASSDPRTKRHNEQFF
TRBJ1-4,TRBV27,-,-,TGTGCCAGCCGCTACAGGCCCTCAACTAATGAAAAACTGTTTTTT,CASRYRPSTNEKLFF
TRBJ2-2,TRBV9,few,-,TGTGCCAGCAGCCCCAGTGGGTCCGGGGAGCTGTTTTTT,CASSPSGSGELFF